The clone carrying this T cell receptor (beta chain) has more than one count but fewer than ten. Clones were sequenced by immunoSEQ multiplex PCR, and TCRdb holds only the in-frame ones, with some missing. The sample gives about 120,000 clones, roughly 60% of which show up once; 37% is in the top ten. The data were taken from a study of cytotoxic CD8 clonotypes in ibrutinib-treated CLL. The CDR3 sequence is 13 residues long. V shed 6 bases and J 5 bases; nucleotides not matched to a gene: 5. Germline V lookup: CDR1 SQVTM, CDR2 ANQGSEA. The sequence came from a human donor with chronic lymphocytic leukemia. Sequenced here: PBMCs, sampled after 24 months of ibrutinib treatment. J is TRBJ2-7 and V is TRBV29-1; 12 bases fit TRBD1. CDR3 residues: CSVRDRGQNEQYF. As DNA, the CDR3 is TGCAGCGTCCGGGACAGGGGGCAGAACGAGCAGTACTTC.